The rows below give T cell receptor beta chains drawn from one sample of a study of T-cell reconstitution after alpha-beta-depleted transplantation in children. TCRdb re-analysed the PCR reads in MiXCR, keeping a single row per CDR3 protein. The profile shows around 380,000 distinct CDR3 sequences, about 11% of them singletons. The starting material was PBMCs from the stem cell graft donor, obtained from the stem cell graft. Receptors were obtained from a human donor who donated a stem cell graft to a child with acute myeloid leukemia. Each CDR3 is given with its conserved first and last residue.

CDR3aa: CASSSGEGDTEAFF; len: 14; v_gene: TRBV5-1; j_gene: TRBJ1-1
CDR3aa: CASSPGGGFYEQYF; len: 14; v_gene: TRBV27; j_gene: TRBJ2-7
CDR3aa: CASSRVQGNYGYTF; len: 14; v_gene: TRBV12-3/TRBV12-4; j_gene: TRBJ1-2
CDR3aa: CATSDPSGGRHNEQFF; len: 16; v_gene: TRBV24-1; j_gene: TRBJ2-1
CDR3aa: CASSLQVQGAATEAFF; len: 16; v_gene: TRBV7-8; j_gene: TRBJ1-1
CDR3aa: CASRTRGDSTEAFF; len: 14; v_gene: TRBV27; j_gene: TRBJ1-1
CDR3aa: CASSLNGGTPETQYF; len: 15; v_gene: TRBV7-3; j_gene: TRBJ2-5
CDR3aa: CASSNQGRQKGLDTEAFF; len: 18; v_gene: TRBV11-1; j_gene: TRBJ1-1
CDR3aa: CASSHPREETQYF; len: 13; v_gene: TRBV3-1; j_gene: TRBJ2-5
CDR3aa: CASSTRGAGELFF; len: 13; v_gene: TRBV7-3; j_gene: TRBJ2-2
CDR3aa: CASSPPGGQGYTF; len: 13; v_gene: TRBV5-1; j_gene: TRBJ1-2
CDR3aa: CASSLDTGYEQYF; len: 13; v_gene: TRBV5-6; j_gene: TRBJ2-7
CDR3aa: CASSKDCGQYF; len: 11; v_gene: TRBV21-1; j_gene: TRBJ2-5
CDR3aa: CASSQVGREGETQYF; len: 15; v_gene: TRBV4-1; j_gene: TRBJ2-5
CDR3aa: CASSQGTGTSGYEQYF; len: 16; v_gene: TRBV4-2; j_gene: TRBJ2-7
CDR3aa: CAIRASGGAPETQYF; len: 15; v_gene: TRBV10-3; j_gene: TRBJ2-5
CDR3aa: CASSFGFGPHSGELFF; len: 16; v_gene: TRBV7-6; j_gene: TRBJ2-2
CDR3aa: CASSQGTGPYEQYF; len: 14; v_gene: TRBV4-3; j_gene: TRBJ2-7